The entry that follows covers one T cell receptor (beta chain) sequence. There is no known antigen for this receptor. No base-level quality is on record; no much larger clone is a single base apart. The germline ends are 18 bases apart after V is trimmed by 4 bases and J by 5 bases. CDR3 length: 15 amino acids, cysteine to phenylalanine. Left in the record is the CDR3 DNA by itself, 45 bases read in frame from the first base. Sequences MNHEY (CDR1) and SVGEGT (CDR2) are obtained from the germline V gene. TCRbeta CDR3 regions were amplified from genomic DNA by means of the immunoSEQ Assay, a bias-controlled multiplex PCR. The paper's processing steps were these. The number of nucleated cells in each sample was estimated by amplification of reference gene primers within the assay. To quantify the absolute abundance of each unique TCRbeta CDR3 rearrangement, sequence reads were collapsed and filtered. Productive Simpson clonality was computed per sample as the square root of Simpson's diversity index over productive rearrangements. Imported from immuneACCESS, the table was reduced by TCRdb to in-frame sequences with V and J called. These copies leave out some clones; in studies compared against another copy, an unresolved V gene accounts for under half, and the cause of the remainder is not known. V and J calls and clone size follow that table, whereas D and trimming were derived from the DNA. In all, the sample holds 200,000 to 300,000 clones, and approximately 80% of those were seen once. Together, the top ten hold 4.2% of the sample.

Whole blood was collected in K2EDTA tubes by collaborating institutions according to the institutions' own protocols. For TCRbeta analysis, collaborators shipped samples in one of three forms: frozen whole blood, isolated PBMCs, or DNA extracted from either of those sample types. The sample originates from a study of blood T cell repertoires in COVID-19 (dated by TCRdb to the early 2020s). Describing the broader study: Samples covering the acute and convalescent phases of COVID-19 were provided by collaborators in the United States, Italy and Spain. The sample metadata nearly always contained a de-identified subject ID, COVID-19 status, age in years and sex. Where available, HLA class I and class II types were obtained from metadata supplied by the sample provider rather than from assay-based typing. The repertoires were released in a freely available public database intended as a resource for research on the immune response to SARS-CoV-2. The samples were drawn from two sources: the first 160 participants of the ongoing ImmuneRACE study, and fewer than 1,500 subjects contributed by 6 global collaborators. Subjects who had been exposed to COVID-19, were actively infected with it, or had recovered from it provided the deeply sampled blood TCRbeta repertoires that made up the dataset. The material from the prospective study consisted of cDNA or gDNA derived from T cells, B-cell-depleted T cells, or PBMCs. Overall results and qualifications from the work: Clinical and demographic metadata were provided uncurated, with the amount varying by source and participant.

Recombination joined TRBV6-2 or TRBV6-3 with TRBJ2-7; a tentative D match to TRBD1 spans 5 bases. The clonotype was recovered from a man aged 60 to 69 with acute or convalescent COVID-19. Input material: peripheral blood. For the CDR3, the sequence is CASSWGTLLGNEQYF. DNA sequence: TGTGCCAGCAGTTGGGGCACATTGCTTGGGAACGAGCAGTACTTC.